The clone carrying this T cell receptor (beta chain) has a count of ten or more. Its antigen remains unknown. Researchers amplified the TCR beta CDR3 regions from RNA transcripts. HTBI primers were employed in a first-round RT-PCR of the TCR CDR3. Each CDR3 protein is one row after TCRdb ran MiXCR on the multiplex PCR reads. This repertoire shows nearly 600,000 distinct CDR3 sequences, approximately 15% found once; its top ten account for roughly 6.2%. Blood sampling occurred at first hyperthyroidism diagnosis, ahead of any ophthalmopathy symptoms. The sample is drawn from a study of T cells in Graves' hyperthyroidism and ophthalmopathy. Study-level findings and limits: Stable hyperthyroidism and ophthalmopathy were separated using 13 V-J signatures.

Trimming left V 8 bases short and J 2 bases short, with 10 bases between. The CDR3 is 13 residues long. CDR1 is LNHDA and CDR2 is SQIVND in the germline V gene (reference sequence). Sequencing was done on a sample of blood. This TCR was sampled from a woman between 25 and 40 years old with Graves' hyperthyroidism that later progressed to Graves' ophthalmopathy. The chain combines TRBV19 with TRBJ1-3; D is unresolved. The CDR3 is CASAGMAGNTIYF. The CDR3 DNA follows: TGTGCCAGTGCGGGAATGGCTGGAAACACCATATATTTT.